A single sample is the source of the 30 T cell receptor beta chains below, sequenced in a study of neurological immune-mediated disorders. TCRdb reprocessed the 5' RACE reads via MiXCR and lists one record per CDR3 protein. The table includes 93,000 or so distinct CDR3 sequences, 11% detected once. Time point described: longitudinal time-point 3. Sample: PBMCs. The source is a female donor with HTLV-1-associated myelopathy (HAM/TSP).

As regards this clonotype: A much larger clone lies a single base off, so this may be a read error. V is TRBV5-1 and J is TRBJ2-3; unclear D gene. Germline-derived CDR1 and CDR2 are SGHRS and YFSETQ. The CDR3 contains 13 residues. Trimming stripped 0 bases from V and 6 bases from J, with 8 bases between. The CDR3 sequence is CASSLDFVDTQYF. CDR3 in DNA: TGCGCCAGCAGCTTGGATTTTGTGGATACGCAGTATTTT.

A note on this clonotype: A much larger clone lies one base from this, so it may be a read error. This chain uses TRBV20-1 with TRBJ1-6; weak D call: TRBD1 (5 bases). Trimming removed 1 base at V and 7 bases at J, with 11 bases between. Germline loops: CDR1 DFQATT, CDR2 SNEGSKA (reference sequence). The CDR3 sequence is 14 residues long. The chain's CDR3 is CSARAMGGNSPLHF. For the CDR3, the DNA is TGCAGTGCTAGAGCGATGGGGGGGAATTCACCCCTCCACTTT.

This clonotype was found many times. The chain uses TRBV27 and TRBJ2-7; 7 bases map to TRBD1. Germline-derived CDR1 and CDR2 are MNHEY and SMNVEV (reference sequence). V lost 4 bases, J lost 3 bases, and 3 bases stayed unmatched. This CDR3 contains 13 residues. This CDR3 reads CASSYGTDYEQYF. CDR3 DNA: TGTGCCAGCAGTTACGGGACAGACTACGAGCAGTACTTC.

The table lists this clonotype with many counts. This chain's CDR3 is CASSLWGDGPQFF. The CDR3 DNA reads TGTGCCAGCAGCTTATGGGGGGATGGTCCCCAGTTCTTC. The chain couples TRBV7-9 to TRBJ2-1; a possible D gene is TRBD2 (6 bases). Trimming removed 2 bases from V and 13 bases from J, with 15 bases in between. The germline V gene has CDR1 SEHNR and CDR2 FQNEAQ (reference sequence). The CDR3 runs 13 residues.

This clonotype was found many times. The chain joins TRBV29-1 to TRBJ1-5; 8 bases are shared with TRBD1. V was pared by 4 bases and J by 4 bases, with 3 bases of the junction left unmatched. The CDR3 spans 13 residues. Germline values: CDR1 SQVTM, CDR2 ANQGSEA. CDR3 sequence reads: CSVAGGENQPQHF. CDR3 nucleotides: TGCAGCGTTGCAGGGGGCGAGAATCAGCCCCAGCATTTT.

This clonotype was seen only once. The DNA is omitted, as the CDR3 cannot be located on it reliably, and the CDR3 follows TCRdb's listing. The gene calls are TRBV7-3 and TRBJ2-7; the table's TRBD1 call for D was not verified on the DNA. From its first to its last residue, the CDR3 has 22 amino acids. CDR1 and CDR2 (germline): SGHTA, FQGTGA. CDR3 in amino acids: CASSFYICSAALPRGTDYEQYF.

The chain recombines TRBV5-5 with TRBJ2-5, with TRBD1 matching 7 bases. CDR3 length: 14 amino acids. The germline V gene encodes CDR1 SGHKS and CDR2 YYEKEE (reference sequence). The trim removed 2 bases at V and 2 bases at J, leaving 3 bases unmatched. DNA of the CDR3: TGTGCCAGCAGCTTCTACAGGGGACAAGAGACCCAGTACTTC. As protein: CASSFYRGQETQYF.

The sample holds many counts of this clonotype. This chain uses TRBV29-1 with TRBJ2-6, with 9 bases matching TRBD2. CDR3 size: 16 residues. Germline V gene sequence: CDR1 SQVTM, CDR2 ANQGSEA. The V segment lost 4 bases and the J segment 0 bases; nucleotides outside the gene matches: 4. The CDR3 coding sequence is TGCAGCGTTGGGGGCGGGGGGGACTCTGGGGCCAACGTCCTGACTTTC. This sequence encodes CSVGGGGDSGANVLTF.

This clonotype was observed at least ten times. Here the CDR3 reads CASIGQGAKTQYF. The CDR3 DNA is TGCGCCAGCATCGGACAGGGGGCAAAGACCCAGTACTTC. The V gene is TRBV10-2, the J gene TRBJ2-5, with 11 bases aligning to TRBD1. The ends lost 7 bases at V and 6 bases at J; junction bases unmatched: 4. This CDR3 has 13 residues. The germline gives CDR1 WSHSY, CDR2 SAAADI.

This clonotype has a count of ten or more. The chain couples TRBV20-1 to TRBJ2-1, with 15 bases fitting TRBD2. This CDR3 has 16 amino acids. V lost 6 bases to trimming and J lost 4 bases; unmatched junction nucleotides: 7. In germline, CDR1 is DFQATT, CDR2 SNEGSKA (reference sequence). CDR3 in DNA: TGCAGTGCCCGGACTAGCGGGGGGGCCTCGTACAATGAGCAGTTCTTC. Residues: CSARTSGGASYNEQFF.

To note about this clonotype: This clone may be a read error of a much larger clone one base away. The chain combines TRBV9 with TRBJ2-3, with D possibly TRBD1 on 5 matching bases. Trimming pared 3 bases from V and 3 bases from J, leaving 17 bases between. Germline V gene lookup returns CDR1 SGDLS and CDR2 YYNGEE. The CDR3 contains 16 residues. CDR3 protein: CASSAQGHGATDTQYF. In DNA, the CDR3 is TGTGCCAGCAGCGCCCAAGGACATGGGGCTACAGATACGCAGTATTTT.

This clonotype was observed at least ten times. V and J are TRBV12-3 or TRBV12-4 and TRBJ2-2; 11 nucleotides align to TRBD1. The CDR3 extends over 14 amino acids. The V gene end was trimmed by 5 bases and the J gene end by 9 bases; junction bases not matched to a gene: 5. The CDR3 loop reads CASSTDRGHRELFF. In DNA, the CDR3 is TGTGCCAGCAGTACGGACAGGGGGCACCGGGAGCTGTTTTTT.

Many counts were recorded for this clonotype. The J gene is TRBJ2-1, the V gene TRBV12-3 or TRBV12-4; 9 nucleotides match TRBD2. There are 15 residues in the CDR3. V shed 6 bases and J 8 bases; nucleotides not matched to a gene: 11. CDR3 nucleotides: TGTGCCAGCAGATCAGACGCGGGGGGGCGGTATGAGCAGTTCTTC. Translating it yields CASRSDAGGRYEQFF.

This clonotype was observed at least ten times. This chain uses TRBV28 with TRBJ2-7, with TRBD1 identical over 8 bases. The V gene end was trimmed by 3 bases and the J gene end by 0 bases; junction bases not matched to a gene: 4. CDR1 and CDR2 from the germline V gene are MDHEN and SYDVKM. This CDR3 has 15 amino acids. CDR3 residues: CASSFLDRVSYEQYF. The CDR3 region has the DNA TGTGCCAGCAGTTTTCTGGACAGGGTCTCCTACGAGCAGTACTTC.

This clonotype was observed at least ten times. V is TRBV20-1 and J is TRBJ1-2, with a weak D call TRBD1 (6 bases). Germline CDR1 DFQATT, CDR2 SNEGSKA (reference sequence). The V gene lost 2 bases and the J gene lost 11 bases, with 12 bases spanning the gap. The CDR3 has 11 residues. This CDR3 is CSARSQGIYTF. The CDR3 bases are TGCAGTGCTAGATCACAGGGTATTTACACCTTC.

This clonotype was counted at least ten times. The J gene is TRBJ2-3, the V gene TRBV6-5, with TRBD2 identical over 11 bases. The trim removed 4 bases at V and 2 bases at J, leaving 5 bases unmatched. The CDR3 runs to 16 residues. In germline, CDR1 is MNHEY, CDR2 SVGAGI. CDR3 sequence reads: CASSSRLAGFTDTQYF. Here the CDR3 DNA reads TGTGCCAGCAGTTCCAGACTAGCGGGGTTCACAGATACGCAGTATTTT.

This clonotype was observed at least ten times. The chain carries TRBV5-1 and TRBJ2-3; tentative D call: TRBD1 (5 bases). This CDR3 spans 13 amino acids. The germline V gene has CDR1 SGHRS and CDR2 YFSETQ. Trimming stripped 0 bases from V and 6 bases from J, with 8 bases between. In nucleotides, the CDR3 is TGCGCCAGCAGCTTGGAGGGGCAGGATACGCAGTATTTT. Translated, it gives CASSLEGQDTQYF.

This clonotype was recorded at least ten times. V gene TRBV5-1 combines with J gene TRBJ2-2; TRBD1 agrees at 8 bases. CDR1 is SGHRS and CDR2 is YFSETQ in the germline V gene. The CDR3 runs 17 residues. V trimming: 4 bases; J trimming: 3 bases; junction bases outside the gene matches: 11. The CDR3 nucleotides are TGCGCCAGCAGCCAAGGACCTCAGGGGGCTGACACCGGGGAGCTGTTTTTT. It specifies CASSQGPQGADTGELFF.

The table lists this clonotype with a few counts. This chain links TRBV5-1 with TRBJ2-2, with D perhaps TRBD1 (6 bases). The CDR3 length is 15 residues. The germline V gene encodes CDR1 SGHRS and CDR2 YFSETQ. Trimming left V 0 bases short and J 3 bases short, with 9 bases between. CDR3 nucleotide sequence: TGCGCCAGCAGCTTGGACAGGGCGGACACCGGGGAGCTGTTTTTT. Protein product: CASSLDRADTGELFF.

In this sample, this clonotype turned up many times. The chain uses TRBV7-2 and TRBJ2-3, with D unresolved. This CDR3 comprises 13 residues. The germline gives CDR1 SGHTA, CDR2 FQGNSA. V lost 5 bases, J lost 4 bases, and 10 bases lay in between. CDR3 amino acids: CASSVPFADTQYF. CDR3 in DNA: TGTGCCAGCAGCGTTCCGTTTGCAGATACGCAGTATTTT.

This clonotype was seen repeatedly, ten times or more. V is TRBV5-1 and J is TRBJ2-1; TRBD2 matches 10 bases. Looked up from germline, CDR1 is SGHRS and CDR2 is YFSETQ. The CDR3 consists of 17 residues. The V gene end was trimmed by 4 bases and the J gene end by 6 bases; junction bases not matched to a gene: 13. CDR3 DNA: TGCGCCAGCAGCACGGCTTCTAGCGGGGGCCCCGGCAATGAGCAGTTCTTC. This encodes CASSTASSGGPGNEQFF.

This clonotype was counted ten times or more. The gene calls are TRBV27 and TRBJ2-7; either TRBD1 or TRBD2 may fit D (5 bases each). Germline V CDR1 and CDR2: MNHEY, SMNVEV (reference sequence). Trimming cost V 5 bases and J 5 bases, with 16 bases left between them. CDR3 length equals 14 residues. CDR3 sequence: CASSPREGSHEQYF. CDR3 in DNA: TGTGCCAGCAGTCCCCGAGAGGGGTCCCACGAGCAGTACTTC.

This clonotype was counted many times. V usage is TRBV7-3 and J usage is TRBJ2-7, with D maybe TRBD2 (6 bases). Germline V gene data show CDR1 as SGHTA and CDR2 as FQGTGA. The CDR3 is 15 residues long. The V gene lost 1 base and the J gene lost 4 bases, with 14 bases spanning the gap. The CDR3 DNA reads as TGTGCCAGCAGCTTAAACACGGGAGTTTTGTACGAGCAGTACTTC. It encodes CASSLNTGVLYEQYF.

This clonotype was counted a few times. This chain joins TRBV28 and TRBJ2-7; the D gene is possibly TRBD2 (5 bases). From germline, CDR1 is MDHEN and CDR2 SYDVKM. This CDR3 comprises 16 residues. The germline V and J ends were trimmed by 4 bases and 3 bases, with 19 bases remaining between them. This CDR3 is CASSSKRTFPFYEQYF. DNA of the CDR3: TGTGCCAGCAGTTCCAAACGGACTTTTCCCTTCTACGAGCAGTACTTC. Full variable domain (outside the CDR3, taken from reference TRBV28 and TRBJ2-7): DVKVTQSSRYLVKRTGEKVFLECVQDMDHENMFWYRQDPGLGLRLIYFSYDVKMKEKGDIPEGYSVSREKKERFSLILESASTNQTSMYLCASSSKRTFPFYEQYFGPGTRLTVT.

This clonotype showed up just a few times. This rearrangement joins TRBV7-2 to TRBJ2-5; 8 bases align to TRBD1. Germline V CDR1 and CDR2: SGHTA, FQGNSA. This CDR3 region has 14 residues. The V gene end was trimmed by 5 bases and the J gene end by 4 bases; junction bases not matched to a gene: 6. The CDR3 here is CASSPDRGGETQYF. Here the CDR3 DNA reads TGTGCCAGCAGCCCTGACAGGGGCGGAGAGACCCAGTACTTC.

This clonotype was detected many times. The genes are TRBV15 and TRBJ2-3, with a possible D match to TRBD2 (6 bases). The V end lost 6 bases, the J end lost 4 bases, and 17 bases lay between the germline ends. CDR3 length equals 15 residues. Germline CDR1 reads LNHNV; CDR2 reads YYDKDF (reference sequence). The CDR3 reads CATSGRGKASDTQYF. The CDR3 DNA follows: TGTGCCACCAGTGGGCGGGGAAAAGCCTCAGATACGCAGTATTTT.

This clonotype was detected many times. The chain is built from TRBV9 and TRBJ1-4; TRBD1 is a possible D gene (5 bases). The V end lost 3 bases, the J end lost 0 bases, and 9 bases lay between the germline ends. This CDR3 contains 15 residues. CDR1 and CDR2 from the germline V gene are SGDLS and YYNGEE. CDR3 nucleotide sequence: TGTGCCAGCAGCGGGGGACTGACAACTAATGAAAAACTGTTTTTT. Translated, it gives CASSGGLTTNEKLFF. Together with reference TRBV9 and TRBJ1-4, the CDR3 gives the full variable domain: DSGVTQTPKHLITATGQRVTLRCSPRSGDLSVYWYQQSLDQGLQFLIQYYNGEERAKGNILERFSAQQFPDLHSELNLSSLELGDSALYFCASSGGLTTNEKLFFGSGTQLSVL.

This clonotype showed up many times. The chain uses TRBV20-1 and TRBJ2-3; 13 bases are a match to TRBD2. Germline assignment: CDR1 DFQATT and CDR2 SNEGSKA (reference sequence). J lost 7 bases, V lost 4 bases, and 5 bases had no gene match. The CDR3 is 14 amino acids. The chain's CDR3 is CSATTSGGRYTQYF. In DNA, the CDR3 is TGCAGTGCTACGACTAGCGGGGGGCGCTATACGCAGTATTTT.

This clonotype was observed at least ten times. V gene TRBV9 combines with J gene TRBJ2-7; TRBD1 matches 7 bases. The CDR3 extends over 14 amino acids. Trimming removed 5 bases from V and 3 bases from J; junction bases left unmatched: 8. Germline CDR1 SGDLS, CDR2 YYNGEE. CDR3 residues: CASSPTGASYEQYF. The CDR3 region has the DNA TGTGCCAGCAGTCCTACAGGGGCGAGCTACGAGCAGTACTTC.

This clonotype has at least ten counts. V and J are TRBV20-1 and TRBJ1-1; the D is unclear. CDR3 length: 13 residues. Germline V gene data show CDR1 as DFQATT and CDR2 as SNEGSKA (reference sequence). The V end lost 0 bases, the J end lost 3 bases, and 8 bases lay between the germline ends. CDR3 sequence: CSAREAPDTEAFF. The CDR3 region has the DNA TGCAGTGCTAGAGAGGCTCCCGACACTGAAGCTTTCTTT.